The source of this TCR beta chain is a study of vaccination and CD4 T cells after COVID-19. About the research overall: Following dose two, a median roughly 72 days (range 14 to 241) passed before post-vaccine samples were taken. Once vaccinated, three convalescent patients provided samples at day 14 and again at days 161 to 241 post-vaccination.

Time point here: late sampling 161 to 241 days after vaccination in a few convalescent patients. Indicated treatment: roughly 11-day PBMC culture with coronavirus spike peptide pools or control peptides (ViraFEST assay). Culture of 1.5 million to 2 million PBMCs per well took place with around 10 IU/ml IL-2 and 9 to 10 ug/ml peptide pools. The CDR3 extends over 12 amino acids. Trimming shortened V by 0 bases and J by 6 bases, and 6 bases separated the two germline ends. From germline, CDR1 is SGHVS and CDR2 FNYEAQ. A note on this clonotype: Its antigen remains unidentified.

Sequenced with the Oncomine TCR Beta short-read assay was DNA taken from cultured CD4+ T cells. One entry per CDR3 protein results from TCRdb running MiXCR on the PCR reads. The data show around 16,000 distinct CDR3 sequences, with around 47% seen just once and around 20% held by the top ten. Sequencing used CD4+ T cells from blood, cultured in vitro, obtained about 7 months after SARS-CoV-2 vaccination. This TCR was recovered from a human donor who had recovered from COVID-19. The chain has TRBV7-6 and TRBJ2-7; D is perhaps TRBD1 or TRBD2 (5 bases each). The CDR3 coding sequence is TGTGCCAGCAGCTTAGCGGGGGTCGAGCAGTACTTC. Its protein product is CASSLAGVEQYF.